One and the same sample provided the 17 T cell receptor beta chains below, sequenced in a study of CD8+CD57+ T cells in acquired aplastic anemia. Genomic DNA provided the template from which TCR beta VDJ and CDR3 profiles were obtained. TCRdb reprocessed the reads via MiXCR and lists one record per CDR3 protein. The table has 75,000 to 100,000 distinct CDR3 sequences, around 68% seen once; the top ten hold 65%. Flow cytometry had shown expanded CD8+CD57+ cells in the patients chosen for sequencing. The sequencing input was sorted CD4+, CD8+, or CD8+CD57+ T cells (not recorded which) from PBMCs. These receptor sequences come from a human donor with aplastic anemia.

V usage is TRBV10-2 and J usage is TRBJ1-2; 9 nucleotides line up with TRBD1. Trimming cost V 3 bases and J 5 bases; bases outside gene matches: 4. Germline CDR1 reads WSHSY; CDR2 reads SAAADI. This CDR3 has 14 residues. The CDR3 spells CASSDPGQGYGYTF. The CDR3 DNA reads as TGCGCCAGCAGTGACCCGGGACAGGGTTATGGCTACACCTTC.

This chain's CDR3 is CASSQTGRGRLDTQYF. The CDR3 DNA follows: TGCGCCAGCAGCCAGACGGGCAGAGGGCGTTTAGATACGCAGTATTTT. The chain uses TRBV4-1 and TRBJ2-3; weak D call: TRBD2 (5 bases). Germline lookup yields CDR1 MGHRA and CDR2 YSYEKL. V was shortened by 3 bases and J by 5 bases, with 18 bases between the two germline ends. The CDR3 is made up of 16 amino acids.

The gene calls are TRBV9 and TRBJ2-3; D tentatively reads TRBD1 or TRBD2 (5 bases each). Germline V gives CDR1 SGDLS, CDR2 YYNGEE. The V and J ends lost 3 bases and 0 bases respectively, with 8 bases between them. The CDR3 loop spans 14 amino acids. The CDR3 sequence is CASSEGTSTDTQYF. CDR3 DNA: TGTGCCAGCAGCGAAGGGACGAGCACAGATACGCAGTATTTT.

This clonotype has just a few counts. The DNA for the CDR3 is TGCAGTGCTAGCCCGGGACAGATTAATGAAAAACTGTTTTTT. It encodes CSASPGQINEKLFF. This chain joins TRBV20-1 and TRBJ1-4; 7 positions agree with TRBD1. V trimming: 3 bases; J trimming: 4 bases; junction bases outside the gene matches: 5. CDR1 is DFQATT and CDR2 is SNEGSKA in the germline V gene (reference sequence). There are 14 residues in the CDR3.

This sequence joins TRBV20-1 and TRBJ2-7, with TRBD2 matching 8 bases. This CDR3 spans 13 amino acids. After removal of 6 bases from V and 6 bases from J, the junction contained 10 bases not matched to a gene. Germline CDR1 and CDR2: DFQATT and SNEGSKA (reference sequence). The chain's CDR3 is CSAGQAGVFEQYF. CDR3 bases: TGCAGTGCCGGACAAGCGGGAGTCTTCGAGCAGTACTTC.

V gene TRBV12-3 or TRBV12-4 combines with J gene TRBJ2-4; D is unresolved. Trimming stripped 2 bases from V and 6 bases from J, with 14 bases between. The CDR3 spans 15 residues. The CDR3 region is CASSLLSRNINIQYF. The CDR3 DNA is TGTGCCAGCAGTTTATTGTCACGGAACATAAACATTCAGTACTTC.

The V call is TRBV2, the J call TRBJ1-6; unclear D gene. Looked up from germline, CDR1 is SNHLY and CDR2 is FYNNEI. Trimming took 6 bases from V and 11 from J, leaving 14 bases between them. The length of the CDR3 is 13 residues. Here the CDR3 DNA reads TGTGCCAGCAGCGACGAACCCGGGACACCCCTCCACTTT. Its protein is CASSDEPGTPLHF.

Comment on this clonotype: The junction departs from germline at one end; a sequencing error may be responsible. The chain employs TRBV10-3 and TRBJ1-2; D unclear. The CDR3 is 14 residues long. Looked up from germline, CDR1 is ENHRY and CDR2 is SYGVKD. Here the CDR3 reads CASSYQLTNYGYTF. The CDR3 region has the DNA TGTGCCAGCAGTTACCAGTTAACTAACTATGGCTACACCTTC.

This clonotype was detected once. The chain links TRBV9 to TRBJ2-7; TRBD2 might be the D (7 bases). This CDR3 is 15 amino acids long. V was clipped by 0 bases and J by 4 bases, with 14 bases between them. Germline-derived CDR1 and CDR2 are SGDLS and YYNGEE. CDR3 nucleotides: TGTGCCAGCAGCGTAGGAGGGGGGGAGCATTACGAGCAGTACTTC. It translates to CASSVGGGEHYEQYF. Full variable domain (rest looked up from reference TRBV9 and TRBJ2-7): DSGVTQTPKHLITATGQRVTLRCSPRSGDLSVYWYQQSLDQGLQFLIQYYNGEERAKGNILERFSAQQFPDLHSELNLSSLELGDSALYFCASSVGGGEHYEQYFGPGTRLTVT.

V gene TRBV9 combines with J gene TRBJ2-1, with 8 bases fitting TRBD2. CDR1 is SGDLS, CDR2 YYNGEE, per germline. The CDR3 is 13 residues long. V was clipped by 2 bases and J by 14 bases; unmatched bases: 9. In DNA form, the CDR3 reads TGTGCCAGCAGCGTTATGAGCGGGGGCATTAAGTTCTTC. Protein product: CASSVMSGGIKFF.

A note on this clonotype: Germline and junction disagree at one end, which may indicate a read error. V gene TRBV25-1 combines with J gene TRBJ2-1, with 7 bases aligning to TRBD1. The germline V gene has CDR1 MGHDK and CDR2 SYGVNS. The CDR3 has 13 amino acids. DNA of the CDR3: TGTGCCACCGCCGGGACAGCGTACAATGAGCAGCTCTTC. Its protein product is CATAGTAYNEQLF.

Written as DNA, the CDR3 is TGTGCCAGCAGCTTAGGGGGGATTGGGCGAGAGACCCAGTACTTC. This codes for CASSLGGIGRETQYF. This chain joins TRBV7-2 and TRBJ2-5; the D gene could be TRBD1 or TRBD2 (5 bases each). The V gene lost 1 base and the J gene lost 4 bases, with 13 bases spanning the gap. Germline assignment: CDR1 SGHTA and CDR2 FQGNSA. CDR3 length: 15 amino acids.

The chain has TRBV5-5 and TRBJ2-2; D unresolved. This CDR3 has 14 amino acids. Looked up from germline, CDR1 is SGHKS and CDR2 is YYEKEE (reference sequence). V was pared by 0 bases and J by 1 base, with 4 bases between. The CDR3 reads CASSLVRNTGELFF. The CDR3 DNA follows: TGTGCCAGCAGCTTGGTACGGAACACCGGGGAGCTGTTTTTT.

This clonotype occurred a few times. The chain links TRBV7-8 to TRBJ2-5, with D unresolved. The length of the CDR3 is 12 residues. Deletions cut 2 bases from V and 2 bases from J, with 3 bases between. Germline CDR1 SGHVS, CDR2 FQNEAQ. The CDR3 bases are TGTGCCAGCAGCTTACAGCAAGAGACCCAGTACTTC. This gives the protein CASSLQQETQYF.

The chain carries TRBV2 and TRBJ1-1; 10 bases are a match to TRBD1. With 4 bases clipped from V and 7 bases from J, the junction kept 3 bases outside the gene matches. The CDR3 extends over 13 amino acids. Germline loops: CDR1 SNHLY, CDR2 FYNNEI. The CDR3 coding sequence is TGTGCCAGCAGTGGGGACAGGGGCGGTGAAGCTTTCTTT. This sequence encodes CASSGDRGGEAFF.

This clonotype was picked up one time. The chain carries TRBV24-1 and TRBJ2-1, with TRBD1 as a possible D gene (6 bases). Germline CDR1 is KGHDR and CDR2 is SFDVKD. Between the trimmed V and J ends, which lost 4 bases and 4 bases, there was a span of 16 bases. The CDR3 has 16 residues. DNA for the CDR3: TGTGCCACCAGTGACTGGACAGACACCCCTTACAATGAGCAGTTCTTC. Its protein product is CATSDWTDTPYNEQFF.

The chain carries TRBV20-1 and TRBJ2-7, with TRBD2 as a possible D gene (5 bases). This CDR3 comprises 15 residues. Trimming pared 1 base from V and 7 bases from J, leaving 20 bases between. Per germline, CDR1 DFQATT and CDR2 SNEGSKA (reference sequence). The CDR3 is CSARGGGRSYVEQYF. Written as DNA, the CDR3 is TGCAGTGCTAGAGGAGGCGGGCGCTCCTACGTGGAGCAGTACTTC.